The 6 T cell receptor beta chains below all came from one sample that was sequenced in a study of human T cells and chemical hapten exposure. Time point defined: patch test 2, 6 weeks after DPC sensitization. Documented treatment: therapeutic diphenylcyclopropenone sensitization with weekly scalp DPC. Using its own MiXCR run on the RACE reads, TCRdb lists one record per CDR3 protein. Among about 94,000 distinct CDR3 sequences listed, 9% to 9.5% were seen once. Sequencing was performed on whole blood, taken in connection with sensitization to the hapten diphenylcyclopropenone (DPC). The receptors come from a woman aged 40 to 49 with alopecia areata. Some clones in this sample may be carry-over from other donors' samples.

A few counts support this clonotype. The chain carries TRBV18 and TRBJ2-1, with TRBD2 matching 9 bases. V lost 5 bases and J lost 6; bases outside the gene matches: 5. The CDR3 covers 14 residues. Germline V gene data show CDR1 as KGHSH and CDR2 as LQKENI. The CDR3 bases are TGTGCCAGCTCAGACTATAGCGGGGGCAATGAGCAGTTCTTC. Protein: CASSDYSGGNEQFF. Drawing the rest from reference TRBV18 and TRBJ2-1, the complete variable domain is NAGVMQNPRHLVRRRGQEARLRCSPMKGHSHVYWYRQLPEEGLKFMVYLQKENIIDESGMPKERFSAEFPKEGPSILRIQQVVRGDSAAYFCASSDYSGGNEQFFGPGTRLTVL.

This clonotype was counted many times. The gene calls are TRBV3-1 and TRBJ2-1, with 12 nucleotides matching TRBD2. V lost 0 bases to trimming and J lost 7 bases; unmatched junction nucleotides: 4. Germline loops: CDR1 LGHDT, CDR2 YNNKEL (reference sequence). This CDR3 region has 16 residues. CDR3 in DNA: TGTGCCAGCAGCCAAGATCTCCTAGCGGGGGGGAATGAGCAGTTCTTC. This sequence encodes CASSQDLLAGGNEQFF.

This clonotype has more than one count but fewer than ten. The V call is TRBV7-8, the J call TRBJ1-2; D ambiguous. Trimming pared 2 bases from V and 2 bases from J, leaving 9 bases between. The germline V gene encodes CDR1 SGHVS and CDR2 FQNEAQ. The CDR3 runs to 14 residues. The CDR3 bases are TGTGCCAGCAGCTTATCCTCTGAAAACTATGGCTACACCTTC. Amino acid sequence: CASSLSSENYGYTF.

This clonotype has ten or more counts. This chain uses TRBV5-1 with TRBJ2-3, with 8 bases fitting TRBD2. CDR1 is SGHRS, CDR2 YFSETQ, per germline. This CDR3 is built from 17 residues. Trimming removed 4 bases from V and 4 bases from J; junction bases left unmatched: 14. CDR3 sequence reads: CASSRGLAGLSSDTQYF. Here the CDR3 DNA reads TGCGCCAGCAGCAGAGGACTAGCCGGTTTATCATCAGATACGCAGTATTTT.

This clonotype came up many times. The chain combines TRBV6-2 or TRBV6-3 with TRBJ2-3; 7 nucleotides match TRBD2. The CDR3 contains 14 residues. Germline trimming cut 6 bases from V and 2 bases from J; bases unmatched to any gene: 5. Germline-derived CDR1 and CDR2 are MNHEY and SVGEGT. The CDR3: CASSRAGLTDTQYF. DNA of the CDR3: TGTGCCAGCAGCCGAGCGGGACTCACAGATACGCAGTATTTT.

The table lists this clonotype with a few counts. The chain carries TRBV28 and TRBJ1-4; D not resolved. Germline loops: CDR1 MDHEN, CDR2 SYDVKM. V lost 3 bases and J lost 11, with 13 bases in between. The CDR3 consists of 13 residues. Here the CDR3 reads CASSFKAPPKLFF. The CDR3 nucleotides are TGTGCCAGCAGTTTTAAGGCCCCGCCTAAACTGTTTTTT.